Below, one T cell receptor beta chain is given with its context. Its antigen is unknown. The PCR made use of 60 Vbeta and 13 Jbeta primers. Original methodology: Roughly 11 million shared chains were among around 78 million unique TCR beta chains counted in a later analysis. Some clones are missing from TCRdb's copy, which holds only in-frame ones; the method was immunoSEQ multiplex PCR. V, J and clone size are those of that table, while D and trimming were read from the DNA. The table lists 150,000 to 200,000 clones, about 74% of them singletons. These data originate in a study of cytomegalovirus exposure and HLA in healthy donors. Points from the study as a whole: As was reported, the HLA-A and HLA-B alleles of most subjects were accurately predicted from TCR beta sequences. Analysis was performed later, and it showed HLA-associated TCR beta chains to be more clonally expanded than equally common others. Later analysis demonstrated an association between a missense DCLRE1C variant and TCR beta V- and J-gene trimming.

This CDR3 region has 17 residues. The V gene lost 8 bases and the J gene lost 4 bases, with 25 bases spanning the gap. Germline V CDR1 and CDR2: SGHTA, FQGTGA. This clonotype was sampled from a male donor in good health and CMV-seronegative. The sample taken for sequencing was PBMCs. V is TRBV7-3 and J is TRBJ2-3; a weak D match, TRBD2 (7 bases). The CDR3 DNA reads TGTGCCAGCCGAGAGGGGGGGGAGAGGAAGGTGGCAGATACGCAGTATTTT. It yields the protein CASREGGERKVADTQYF.